Below, one T cell receptor (beta chain) is given with its context. Its specificity is unknown. This record belongs to a study of regulatory T cells in long-lasting Graves disease. Notes on the study in general: Persistent patients shared more public clonotypes (under 3,000) than newly diagnosed patients (about 970). Persistent disease samples used TRBV28, TRBJ1-2 and TRBJ2-5 preferentially.

iRepertoire HTBI primers and Arm-PCR of CDR3 regions built TCR beta libraries. TCRdb itself ran the multiplex PCR reads through MiXCR, one entry per CDR3 protein. The sample has about 660,000 distinct CDR3 sequences, 30% seen once; the top ten hold roughly 40%. The time point here: persistent/refractory GD, antithyroid drugs over 5 years with positive TRAb. Extracted PBMC RNA gave rise to the TCR library. Xi'an, China, was home to the endocrinology department that provided patients. Germline V gene data show CDR1 as DFQATT and CDR2 as SNEGSKA (reference sequence). The CDR3 is made up of 13 amino acids. V lost 4 bases to trimming and J lost 2 bases, with 12 bases between them.

Material: peripheral blood mononuclear cells (PBMCs), obtained when the disease was refractory, from a patient treated with antithyroid drugs. The chain is built from TRBV20-1 and TRBJ2-7; maybe TRBD2 (5 bases). This receptor was obtained from a female donor with Graves disease. CDR3 bases: TGCAGTGCTACCCAGGACTGGGCCTACGAGCAGTACTTC. Translation: CSATQDWAYEQYF.